This T cell receptor (beta chain) was captured in a study of blood T cell repertoires in COVID-19. Study-wide background: Collection of acute and convalescent COVID-19 samples took place in the United States, Italy and Spain. Sources were T cells, B-cell-depleted T cells, or PBMCs; the material itself was cDNA or gDNA.

Per the authors' pipeline: Reference gene primers were amplified, and this amplification served to estimate nucleated cell counts. This table comes from immunoSEQ multiplex PCR, and its TCRdb copy is limited to in-frame clones, with some not included. The V and J calls and clone size come from that table; D and trimming were worked out from the DNA. This table has 210,000 or so clones, around four fifths appearing once. This CDR3 region has 13 residues. The germline V gene encodes CDR1 MGHRA and CDR2 YSYEKL. Trimming left V 1 base short and J 4 bases short, with 8 bases between. The source is a human donor in a cohort sampled during active COVID-19. The specimen was peripheral blood. V usage is TRBV4-1 and J usage is TRBJ2-7; D might be TRBD1 (6 bases). The CDR3 here is CASSQGTGYEQYF. DNA of the CDR3: TGCGCCAGCAGCCAAGGCACAGGGTACGAGCAGTACTTC.